The clone carrying this TCR beta chain was detected only a few times. Antigen unknown. The germline V gene has CDR1 DFQATT and CDR2 SNEGSKA (reference sequence). V lost 5 bases and J lost 3; bases outside the gene matches: 7. This CDR3 has 16 amino acids. This entry belongs to a study of blood T cells in healthy people across ages. Findings of the study overall: Higher diversity and more naive CD4+ cells were features of long-lived donors, compared to aged donors. Total diversity from one million sequenced T cells was likely underestimated.

Primers used in a second PCR of roughly 6 to 12 cycles were a sample-barcoded 5' primer and a J-beta primer mix. A single record per CDR3 protein comes from TCRdb applying MiXCR to the 5' RACE reads. Of around 820,000 distinct CDR3 sequences listed, 20% to 25% were seen once; the top ten hold roughly 3.5%. This sample was also put to use in a study of T cells of mothers and their children. That study reports: A second PCR was performed with the M1S primer. This primer added sample barcodes and 2-4 random nucleotides. Persistent microchimeric T cell clones were sought, and none were detected.

Sequencing was performed on blood. V usage is TRBV20-1 and J usage is TRBJ2-5; 15 bases line up with TRBD2. This receptor was identified in a boy younger than 18 in good health. CDR3 amino acids: CSAPRWTSGGEETQYF. In nucleotides, the CDR3 is TGCAGTGCTCCCCGGTGGACTAGCGGGGGGGAAGAGACCCAGTACTTC.